Below, one TCR beta chain is given with its context. As yet, its antigen is unknown. This record comes from a study of T cell responses to AZD1222 COVID-19 vaccine. Study outcomes and limitations: Of the AZD1222 recipients, only six were seropositive at baseline.

TCRdb's table, derived via immunoSEQ multiplex PCR, lists solely in-frame clones and lacks some. The sample has 95,000 to 150,000 clones; approximately 90% are singletons. The ends were cut back, 4 bases at V and 9 bases at J, with 21 bases in the middle. The CDR3 is 15 residues long. The germline gives CDR1 MNHEY, CDR2 SVGEGT. The chain carries TRBV6-2 or TRBV6-3 and TRBJ1-1; no firm D call. This specimen consisted of peripheral blood, obtained on day 0 of AZD1222 vaccination. This TCR was recovered from an adult in good health. CDR3 nucleotides: TGTGCCAGCAGTTGGCTCACGACCGCGAACCGTCAAGCTTTCTTT. It translates to CASSWLTTANRQAFF.